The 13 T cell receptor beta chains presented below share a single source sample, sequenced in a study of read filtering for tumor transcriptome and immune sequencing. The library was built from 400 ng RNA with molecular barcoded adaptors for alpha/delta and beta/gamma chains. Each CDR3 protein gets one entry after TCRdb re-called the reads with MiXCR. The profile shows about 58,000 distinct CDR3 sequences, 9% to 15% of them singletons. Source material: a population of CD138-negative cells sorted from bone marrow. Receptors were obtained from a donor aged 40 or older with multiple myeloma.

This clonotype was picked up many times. DNA for the CDR3: TGTGCCAGCAGCCAAGCCGAGGCCCTGTTTTTT. It codes for CASSQAEALFF. The chain joins TRBV3-1 to TRBJ2-2; D unclear. Germline V gene sequence: CDR1 LGHDT, CDR2 YNNKEL (reference sequence). The V and J ends lost 1 base and 14 bases respectively, with 8 bases between them. This CDR3 region has 11 residues.

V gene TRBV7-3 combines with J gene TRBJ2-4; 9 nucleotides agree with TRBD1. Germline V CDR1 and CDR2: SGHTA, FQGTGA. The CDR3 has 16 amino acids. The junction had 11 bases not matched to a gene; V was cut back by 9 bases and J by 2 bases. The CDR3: CASSVTGGLTKNIQYF. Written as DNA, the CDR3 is TGTGCCAGTAGCGTTACAGGGGGCTTAACCAAAAACATTCAGTACTTC. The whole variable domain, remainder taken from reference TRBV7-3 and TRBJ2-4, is GAGVSQTPSNKVTEKGKYVELRCDPISGHTALYWYRQSLGQGPEFLIYFQGTGAADDSGLPNDRFFAVRPEGSVSTLKIQRTERGDSAVYLCASSVTGGLTKNIQYFGAGTRLSVL.

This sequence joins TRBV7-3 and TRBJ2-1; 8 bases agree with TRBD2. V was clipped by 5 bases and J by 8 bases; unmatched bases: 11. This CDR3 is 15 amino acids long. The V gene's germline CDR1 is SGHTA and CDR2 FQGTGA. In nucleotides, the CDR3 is TGTGCCAGCAGCCGTTCCGGGGGGGCCGCCGATGAGCAGTTCTTC. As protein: CASSRSGGAADEQFF.

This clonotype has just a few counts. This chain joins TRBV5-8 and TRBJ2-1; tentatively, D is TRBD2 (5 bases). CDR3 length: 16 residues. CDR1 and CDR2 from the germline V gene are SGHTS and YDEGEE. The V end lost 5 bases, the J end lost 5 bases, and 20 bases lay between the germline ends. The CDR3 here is CASRFSWSLGDNEQFF. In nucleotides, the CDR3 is TGTGCCAGCAGGTTCTCGTGGTCTTTGGGAGACAATGAGCAGTTCTTC.

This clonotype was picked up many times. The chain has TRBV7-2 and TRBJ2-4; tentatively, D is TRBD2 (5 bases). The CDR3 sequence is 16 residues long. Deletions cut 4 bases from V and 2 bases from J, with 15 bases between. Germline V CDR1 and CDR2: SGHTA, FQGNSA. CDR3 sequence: CASSSLLTRSKNIQYF. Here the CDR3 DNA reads TGTGCCAGCAGCTCATTATTAACTAGGTCCAAAAACATTCAGTACTTC.

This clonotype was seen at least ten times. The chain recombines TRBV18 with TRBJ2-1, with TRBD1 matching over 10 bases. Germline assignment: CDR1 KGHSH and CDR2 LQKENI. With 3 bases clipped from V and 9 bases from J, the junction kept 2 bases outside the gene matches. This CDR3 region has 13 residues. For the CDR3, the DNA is TGTGCCAGCTCACCCGGGACAGGGGCTGAGCAGTTCTTC. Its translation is CASSPGTGAEQFF.

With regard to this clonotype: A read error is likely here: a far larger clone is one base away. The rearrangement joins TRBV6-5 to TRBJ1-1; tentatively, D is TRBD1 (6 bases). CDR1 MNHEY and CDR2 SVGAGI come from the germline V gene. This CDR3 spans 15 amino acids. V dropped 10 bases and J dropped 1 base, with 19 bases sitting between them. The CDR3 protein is CANVGHSTGNTEAFF. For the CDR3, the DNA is TGTGCCAACGTGGGACACTCAACAGGGAACACTGAAGCTTTCTTT.

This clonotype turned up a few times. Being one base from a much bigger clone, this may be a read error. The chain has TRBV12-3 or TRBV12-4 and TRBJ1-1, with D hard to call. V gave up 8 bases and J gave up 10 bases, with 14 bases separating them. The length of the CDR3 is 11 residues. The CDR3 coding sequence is TGTGCCAGCGGCCTCACCTATCTAGCTTTCTTT. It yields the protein CASGLTYLAFF.

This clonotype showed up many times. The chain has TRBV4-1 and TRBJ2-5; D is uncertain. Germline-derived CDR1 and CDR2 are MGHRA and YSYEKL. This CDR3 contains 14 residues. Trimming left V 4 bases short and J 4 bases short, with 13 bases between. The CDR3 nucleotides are TGCGCCAGCAGCCCCCGTCGAGCCCGAGAGACCCAGTACTTC. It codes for CASSPRRARETQYF.

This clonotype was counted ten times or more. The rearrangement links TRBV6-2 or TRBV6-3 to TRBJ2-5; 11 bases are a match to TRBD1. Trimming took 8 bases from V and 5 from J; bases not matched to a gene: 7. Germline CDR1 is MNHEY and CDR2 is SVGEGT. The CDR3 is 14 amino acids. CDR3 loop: CASLGQGAWETQYF. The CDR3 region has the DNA TGTGCCAGCCTAGGACAGGGGGCGTGGGAGACCCAGTACTTC.

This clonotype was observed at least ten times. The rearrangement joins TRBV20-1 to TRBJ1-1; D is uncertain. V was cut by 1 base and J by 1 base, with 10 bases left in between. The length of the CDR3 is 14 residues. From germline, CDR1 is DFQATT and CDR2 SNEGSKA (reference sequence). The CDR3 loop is CSARAEAENTEAFF. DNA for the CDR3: TGCAGTGCTAGAGCAGAAGCTGAGAACACTGAAGCTTTCTTT.

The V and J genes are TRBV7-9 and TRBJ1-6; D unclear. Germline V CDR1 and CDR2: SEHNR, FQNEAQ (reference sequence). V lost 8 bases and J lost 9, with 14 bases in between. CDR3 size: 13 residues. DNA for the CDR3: TGTGCCAGCTCAAGCGGGGATTTTTCACCCCTCCACTTT. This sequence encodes CASSSGDFSPLHF. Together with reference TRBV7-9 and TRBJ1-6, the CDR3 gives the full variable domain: DTGVSQNPRHKITKRGQNVTFRCDPISEHNRLYWYRQTLGQGPEFLTYFQNEAQLEKSRLLSDRFSAERPKGSFSTLEIQRTEQGDSAMYLCASSSGDFSPLHFGNGTRLTVT.

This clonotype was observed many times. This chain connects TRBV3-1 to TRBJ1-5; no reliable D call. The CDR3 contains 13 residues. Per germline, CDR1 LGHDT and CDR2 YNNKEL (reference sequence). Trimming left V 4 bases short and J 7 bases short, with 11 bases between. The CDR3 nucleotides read TGTGCCAGCAGCCCAGGACCTGGGCAGCCCCAGCATTTT. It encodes CASSPGPGQPQHF.